The 30 T cell receptor beta chains listed next were all sequenced from one sample in a study of shared clonotypes between healthy human individuals. Sequencing used immunoSEQ multiplex PCR; TCRdb keeps in-frame clones, though not all of them. This sample has about 550,000 clones, with nearly 97% found just once. Terminally differentiated effector memory CD45RA+ cells were left out of the naive CD8 fraction, which was CD45RO-negative and positively selected for CCR7. Sequencing was performed on naive CD8+ T cells sorted from blood. These receptors all stem from a woman aged 25 to 39 in good health.

The rearrangement links TRBV6-1 to TRBJ1-3; D possibly corresponds to TRBD1 (5 bases). V was shortened by 1 base and J by 6 bases, with 19 bases between the two germline ends. This CDR3 region has 17 residues. CDR1 and CDR2 (germline): MNHNS, SASEGT. CDR3 residues: CASSEEHFRAVENTIYF. The CDR3 bases are TGTGCCAGCAGTGAAGAGCATTTCAGGGCTGTAGAAAACACCATATATTTT.

The chain combines TRBV19 with TRBJ2-1; no definite D call. V lost 5 bases and J lost 0, with 11 bases in between. The CDR3 is 15 amino acids. Germline values: CDR1 LNHDA, CDR2 SQIVND (reference sequence). The CDR3 reads CASSLSYLSYNEQFF. The CDR3 coding sequence is TGTGCCAGTAGTCTAAGTTACCTCTCCTACAATGAGCAGTTCTTC. The full variable domain, completed using reference TRBV19 and TRBJ2-1, is DGGITQSPKYLFRKEGQNVTLSCEQNLNHDAMYWYRQDPGQGLRLIYYSQIVNDFQKGDIAEGYSVSREKKESFPLTVTSAQKNPTAFYLCASSLSYLSYNEQFFGPGTRLTVL.

This chain joins TRBV28 and TRBJ1-5; 7 bases line up with TRBD1. After removal of 6 bases from V and 8 bases from J, the junction contained 19 bases not matched to a gene. Germline loops: CDR1 MDHEN, CDR2 SYDVKM. The CDR3 covers 17 residues. The CDR3 DNA is TGTGCCAGCAGCCTGCCCTTCCCTCGACAGGGTGGGGAGCCCCAGCATTTT. It is translated as CASSLPFPRQGGEPQHF.

V is TRBV4-2 and J is TRBJ1-1, with unresolved D. Germline CDR1 is LGHNA and CDR2 is YNFKEQ. The CDR3 extends over 14 amino acids. V lost 4 bases, J lost 5 bases, and 14 bases lay in between. DNA of the CDR3: TGTGCCAGCAGCCCTAGTATCGGGAGTACTGAAGCTTTCTTT. Its translation is CASSPSIGSTEAFF.

The chain uses TRBV28 and TRBJ1-1; D is unresolved. The CDR3 is made up of 17 amino acids. V was shortened by 6 bases and J by 0 bases, with 20 bases between the two germline ends. The germline V gene has CDR1 MDHEN and CDR2 SYDVKM. The CDR3 reads CASSFYPTGKLNTEAFF. Here the CDR3 DNA reads TGTGCCAGCAGCTTTTACCCTACGGGCAAGCTGAACACTGAAGCTTTCTTT.

The chain recombines TRBV2 with TRBJ1-5; D possibly corresponds to TRBD1 (6 bases). The V gene lost 6 bases and the J gene lost 3 bases, with 9 bases spanning the gap. The CDR3 is 13 residues long. CDR1 and CDR2 from the germline V gene are SNHLY and FYNNEI. CDR3 DNA sequence: TGTGCCAGCAGGACAGGTTACAATCAGCCCCAGCATTTT. Translating it yields CASRTGYNQPQHF.

V is TRBV6-1 and J is TRBJ2-1, with TRBD2 matching 10 bases. V shed 2 bases and J 3 bases; nucleotides not matched to a gene: 4. The CDR3 runs 16 residues. Germline V CDR1 and CDR2: MNHNS, SASEGT. The CDR3 loop reads CASSELAGEFYNEQFF. CDR3 in DNA: TGTGCCAGCAGTGAACTAGCGGGAGAATTCTACAATGAGCAGTTCTTC.

This clone was counted a single time. The J gene is TRBJ1-3, the V gene TRBV19; D is unclear. From germline, CDR1 is LNHDA and CDR2 SQIVND (reference sequence). V lost 8 bases and J 0 bases, leaving 17 bases between the germline ends. The CDR3 loop spans 16 amino acids. CDR3 sequence reads: CASARQDRDSGNTIYF. In DNA, the CDR3 is TGTGCCAGTGCCCGGCAGGACCGAGACTCTGGAAACACCATATATTTT.

This chain joins TRBV29-1 and TRBJ1-6; 7 bases map to TRBD1. The V and J ends lost 6 bases and 6 bases, in that order; junction bases with no gene match: 5. The CDR3 length is 13 residues. The germline V gene has CDR1 SQVTM and CDR2 ANQGSEA. The CDR3 sequence: CSVRTGVNSPLHF. In DNA, the CDR3 is TGCAGCGTCCGAACAGGGGTTAATTCACCCCTCCACTTT.

The chain recombines TRBV28 with TRBJ1-2, with 7 bases matching TRBD1. V shed 5 bases and J 1 base; nucleotides not matched to a gene: 7. Germline V gives CDR1 MDHEN, CDR2 SYDVKM. The CDR3 is 15 residues long. CDR3 coding DNA: TGTGCCAGCAGTGAGACAGGGCCTCTTAACTATGGCTACACCTTC. Its protein is CASSETGPLNYGYTF.

The V call is TRBV27, the J call TRBJ2-7, with D tentatively TRBD2 (5 bases). This CDR3 is built from 15 residues. CDR1 and CDR2 from the germline V gene are MNHEY and SMNVEV (reference sequence). Trimming removed 3 bases at V and 5 bases at J, with 17 bases between. CDR3 bases: TGTGCCAGCAGTTTGCGGCTGGGGAGCGGCCACGAGCAGTACTTC. It yields the protein CASSLRLGSGHEQYF.

The chain is built from TRBV6-1 and TRBJ1-1, with a possible D match to TRBD1 (5 bases). The CDR3 totals 13 residues. Germline V gives CDR1 MNHNS, CDR2 SASEGT. Trimming removed 7 bases at V and 7 bases at J, with 16 bases between. The CDR3 bases are TGTGCCAGCAATATTTCCCCGGGACGTGAAGCTTTCTTT. This codes for CASNISPGREAFF.

The chain joins TRBV13 to TRBJ2-1, with D uncertain. Germline V gives CDR1 PRHDT, CDR2 FYEKMQ (reference sequence). V dropped 2 bases and J dropped 9 bases, with 11 bases sitting between them. The CDR3 totals 13 residues. The CDR3 DNA sequence: TGTGCCAGCAGCTTAAATCCCGAGGCTGAGCAGTTCTTC. The encoded protein is CASSLNPEAEQFF.

The genes are TRBV4-2 and TRBJ2-7, with TRBD2 identical over 11 bases. Germline CDR1 and CDR2: LGHNA and YNFKEQ. The V segment lost 0 bases and the J segment 1 base; nucleotides outside the gene matches: 11. There are 19 residues in the CDR3. The CDR3 nucleotides read TGTGCCAGCAGCCAAGAGGGTTTGGTAGCGGGAGGGAGATCCTACGAGCAGTACTTC. Translated: CASSQEGLVAGGRSYEQYF.

This clone was detected once. The gene calls are TRBV29-1 and TRBJ2-7; 7 nucleotides agree with TRBD2. This CDR3 comprises 16 residues. The trim removed 3 bases at V and 2 bases at J, leaving 13 bases unmatched. Germline CDR1 is SQVTM and CDR2 is ANQGSEA. The CDR3 DNA follows: TGCAGCGTTGATTCCTGGTATCCGGGAGGCACCTACGAGCAGTACTTC. Its translation: CSVDSWYPGGTYEQYF.

This chain links TRBV19 with TRBJ1-2, with no clear D. The germline V gene has CDR1 LNHDA and CDR2 SQIVND (reference sequence). Trimming cost V 5 bases and J 3 bases, with 16 bases left between them. This CDR3 spans 15 amino acids. The CDR3 nucleotides read TGTGCCAGTAGTTCGACTCATGCGGTCGACTATGGCTACACCTTC. Its protein product is CASSSTHAVDYGYTF.

V usage is TRBV18 and J usage is TRBJ2-3; D uncertain. The V and J ends lost 3 bases and 6 bases respectively, with 4 bases between them. Germline CDR1 reads KGHSH; CDR2 reads LQKENI. CDR3 size: 11 residues. The CDR3 sequence is CASSPDDTQYF. For the CDR3, the DNA is TGTGCCAGCTCACCGGACGATACGCAGTATTTT.

This clone was counted a single time. J is TRBJ2-7 and V is TRBV7-7; D possibly corresponds to TRBD2 (6 bases). Germline V gives CDR1 SSHAT, CDR2 FNYEAQ (reference sequence). This CDR3 comprises 13 residues. V dropped 1 base and J dropped 7 bases, with 11 bases sitting between them. In DNA, the CDR3 is TGTGCCAGCAGCTTAGGTAGCCGGGAGGAGCAGTACTTC. It specifies CASSLGSREEQYF.

The J gene is TRBJ1-1, the V gene TRBV28; D is uncertain. V was clipped by 5 bases and J by 1 base, with 14 bases between them. The CDR3 runs 15 residues. Germline V gene data show CDR1 as MDHEN and CDR2 as SYDVKM. CDR3 residues: CASSPPGERNTEAFF. CDR3 nucleotide sequence: TGTGCCAGCAGTCCCCCCGGCGAAAGGAACACTGAAGCTTTCTTT.

The V gene is TRBV27, the J gene TRBJ1-1, with D unresolved. Trimming stripped 0 bases from V and 4 bases from J, with 6 bases between. Per germline, CDR1 MNHEY and CDR2 SMNVEV (reference sequence). CDR3 size: 13 residues. CDR3 in amino acids: CASSLSAGTEAFF. CDR3 coding DNA: TGTGCCAGCAGTTTATCAGCGGGCACTGAAGCTTTCTTT.

The chain combines TRBV4-1 with TRBJ2-5; 8 nucleotides line up with TRBD2. The J call could be wrong; TRBJ2-7 is a better fit for the DNA end. The CDR3 extends over 14 amino acids. From germline, CDR1 is MGHRA and CDR2 YSYEKL. CDR3 sequence reads: CASSQRTSFNEQYF. CDR3 in DNA: TGCGCCAGCAGCCAAAGGACTAGCTTCAACGAGCAGTACTTC.

The V and J genes are TRBV7-9 and TRBJ2-7; 11 positions agree with TRBD1. The CDR3 has 16 amino acids. V shed 5 bases, J shed 3 bases, and the junction held 9 bases outside the gene matches. CDR1 is SEHNR, CDR2 FQNEAQ, per germline (reference sequence). CDR3 bases: TGTGCCAGCAGCCCAAGCTCCGGGACAGGGGGCTACGAGCAGTACTTC. This encodes CASSPSSGTGGYEQYF.

V is TRBV27 and J is TRBJ2-7; D is unclear. The V gene lost 5 bases and the J gene lost 0 bases, with 8 bases spanning the gap. Germline V gives CDR1 MNHEY, CDR2 SMNVEV (reference sequence). The CDR3 has 13 amino acids. The CDR3 DNA is TGTGCCAGCAGTAACGGACCCTCCTACGAGCAGTACTTC. Residues: CASSNGPSYEQYF.

The chain carries TRBV9 and TRBJ2-3; no reliable D call. Germline CDR1 reads SGDLS; CDR2 reads YYNGEE. The germline V and J ends were trimmed by 3 bases and 0 bases, with 11 bases remaining between them. The CDR3 is made up of 15 amino acids. CDR3 region: CASSEGRVSTDTQYF. The DNA for the CDR3 is TGTGCCAGCAGCGAGGGCCGCGTTAGCACAGATACGCAGTATTTT.

The chain couples TRBV29-1 to TRBJ1-2; D remains unclear. The CDR3 runs 10 residues. V lost 3 bases to trimming and J lost 6 bases, with 5 bases between them. Germline-derived CDR1 and CDR2 are SQVTM and ANQGSEA. The CDR3: CSVELNGYTF. CDR3 nucleotide sequence: TGCAGCGTTGAGCTTAATGGCTACACCTTC.

The chain carries TRBV28 and TRBJ1-5; 8 nucleotides agree with TRBD1. The CDR3 is made up of 13 amino acids. V lost 10 bases and J lost 6; bases outside the gene matches: 8. Germline-derived CDR1 and CDR2 are MDHEN and SYDVKM. CDR3 region: CAISTGEGQPQHF. CDR3 nucleotides: TGTGCCATCTCGACAGGGGAGGGTCAGCCCCAGCATTTT.

J is TRBJ1-1 and V is TRBV5-6, with 7 bases lining up with TRBD1. Per the germline V gene, CDR1 is SGHDT and CDR2 is YYEEEE. V trimming: 2 bases; J trimming: 0 bases; junction bases outside the gene matches: 1. This CDR3 is built from 14 residues. The CDR3 loop reads CASSLDRVNTEAFF. CDR3 in DNA: TGTGCCAGCAGCTTAGACAGGGTGAACACTGAAGCTTTCTTT.

The rearrangement links TRBV5-4 to TRBJ2-2; no definite D call. Germline V gene sequence: CDR1 SGHNT, CDR2 YYREEE (reference sequence). V was trimmed by 3 bases and J by 6 bases, leaving 6 bases between them. This CDR3 region has 12 residues. The CDR3 sequence is CASSSSSGELFF. CDR3 nucleotide sequence: TGTGCCAGCAGCTCATCTTCCGGGGAGCTGTTTTTT.

This CDR3 reads CASSLGGQNSNQPQHF. CDR3 nucleotide sequence: TGTGCCAGCAGCTTAGGGGGCCAGAATAGCAATCAGCCCCAGCATTTT. The chain recombines TRBV7-6 with TRBJ1-5; D might be TRBD1 (5 bases). There are 16 residues in the CDR3. CDR1 and CDR2 from the germline V gene are SGHVS and FNYEAQ. Trimming left V 1 base short and J 0 bases short, with 10 bases between.

The genes are TRBV19 and TRBJ2-3; 7 bases line up with TRBD1. V was clipped by 3 bases and J by 4 bases; unmatched bases: 7. The CDR3 contains 15 residues. The germline V gene has CDR1 LNHDA and CDR2 SQIVND (reference sequence). The chain's CDR3 is CASSIDREGADTQYF. The CDR3 DNA is TGTGCCAGTAGTATCGACAGGGAAGGAGCAGATACGCAGTATTTT.